This passage covers 27 T cell receptor beta chains from one sample sequenced in a study of T-cell reconstitution after alpha-beta-depleted transplantation in children. Unique molecular identifiers featured in how the TCRbeta library was prepared. One entry per CDR3 protein, called by TCRdb with MiXCR from the PCR reads. The table shows 600,000 to 700,000 distinct CDR3 sequences, with roughly 17% occurring only once. Here the sequenced sample was PBMCs from the stem cell graft donor, taken from the stem cell graft. These receptors were taken from a human donor who donated a stem cell graft to a child with acute myeloid leukemia.

This chain joins TRBV27 and TRBJ2-3, with 8 positions matching TRBD1. Germline V lookup: CDR1 MNHEY, CDR2 SMNVEV (reference sequence). CDR3 length equals 13 residues. J was trimmed by 8 bases and V by 2 bases; bases with no gene match: 3. CDR3 nucleotides: TGTGCCAGCAGTTTAGCCCAGGGGGCTACGCAGTATTTT. It encodes CASSLAQGATQYF.

There are a few counts of this clonotype. Written as DNA, the CDR3 is TGTGCCAGCAGCGCAGGGGACAGGCTTTTCTCTGGGGCCAACGTCCTGACTTTC. This encodes CASSAGDRLFSGANVLTF. The chain is built from TRBV11-2 and TRBJ2-6; 8 nucleotides match TRBD1. Looked up from germline, CDR1 is SGHAT and CDR2 is FQNNGV. This CDR3 is 18 amino acids long. The V gene end was trimmed by 5 bases and the J gene end by 0 bases; junction bases not matched to a gene: 9.

For this clonotype: A much larger clone lies a single base off, so this may be a read error. The chain couples TRBV29-1 to TRBJ2-5; tentatively, D is TRBD1 (7 bases). This CDR3 region has 12 residues. Per germline, CDR1 SQVTM and CDR2 ANQGSEA. This CDR3 reads CSVTGRGETHYF. CDR3 nucleotide sequence: TGCAGCGTGACAGGGCGGGGAGAGACCCATTACTTC.

The chain joins TRBV20-1 to TRBJ1-5; D call uncertain. The V end was cut by 0 bases, the J end by 6 bases, with 9 bases between. This CDR3 has 13 amino acids. From germline, CDR1 is DFQATT and CDR2 SNEGSKA (reference sequence). CDR3 sequence (DNA): TGCAGTGCTAGAGACCCTTTCAGTCAGCCCCAGCATTTT. Translating gives CSARDPFSQPQHF.

This rearrangement joins TRBV5-1 to TRBJ2-5, with unresolved D. The CDR3 is made up of 15 amino acids. V was pared by 2 bases and J by 1 base, with 12 bases between. CDR1 is SGHRS, CDR2 YFSETQ, per germline. DNA of the CDR3: TGCGCCAGCAGCTTAAACCGGGCAGTCCAAGAGACCCAGTACTTC. Translated, it gives CASSLNRAVQETQYF.

Ten or more counts support this clonotype. The J gene is TRBJ2-7, the V gene TRBV24-1, with D possibly matching TRBD1 (6 bases). Germline V gives CDR1 KGHDR, CDR2 SFDVKD. Trimming stripped 4 bases from V and 5 bases from J, with 11 bases between. CDR3 length: 13 amino acids. As DNA, the CDR3 is TGTGCCACCAGTGAGGGCAGGGGAAACGAGCAGTACTTC. Translated: CATSEGRGNEQYF.

A few counts support this clonotype. The V and J genes are TRBV21-1 and TRBJ1-4. TRBV21-1 is a recognized pseudogene. CDR3 length: 11 amino acids. The CDR3 DNA reads TGTGCCAGCAGCAAATTGGAAAAACTGTTTTTT. The encoded protein is CASSKLEKLFF.

This clonotype was observed many times. V is TRBV20-1 and J is TRBJ1-1; 8 bases map to TRBD1. The junction had 2 bases not matched to a gene; V was cut back by 1 base and J by 1 base. This CDR3 is built from 14 residues. CDR1 and CDR2 from the germline V gene are DFQATT and SNEGSKA (reference sequence). Here the CDR3 reads CSARGGQANTEAFF. The CDR3 nucleotides read TGCAGTGCTAGAGGGGGACAGGCGAACACTGAAGCTTTCTTT.

This clonotype turned up a few times. The rearrangement uses TRBV7-2 and TRBJ2-7, with a possible D match to TRBD2 (5 bases). Germline CDR1 SGHTA, CDR2 FQGNSA. V was shortened by 5 bases and J by 3 bases, with 14 bases between the two germline ends. The CDR3 length is 14 residues. The CDR3 protein is CASSPRGDVYEQYF. CDR3 in DNA: TGTGCCAGCAGCCCTCGGGGTGACGTCTACGAGCAGTACTTC. Complete variable domain (other parts from reference TRBV7-2 and TRBJ2-7): GAGVSQSPSNKVTEKGKDVELRCDPISGHTALYWYRQSLGQGLEFLIYFQGNSAPDKSGLPSDRFSAERTGGSVSTLTIQRTQQEDSAVYLCASSPRGDVYEQYFGPGTRLTVT.

This clonotype was seen many times. V usage is TRBV12-3 or TRBV12-4 and J usage is TRBJ1-1, with 9 bases identical to TRBD1. This CDR3 has 15 residues. The V and J ends lost 3 bases and 4 bases, in that order; junction bases with no gene match: 6. The CDR3, as DNA: TGTGCCAGCAGTTTGAGGACAGGGGCACTCACTGAAGCTTTCTTT. It is translated as CASSLRTGALTEAFF.

This clonotype was counted ten times or more. This sequence joins TRBV6-5 and TRBJ1-1; possible D gene TRBD1, 6 bases. CDR3 size: 15 residues. Germline V gene lookup returns CDR1 MNHEY and CDR2 SVGAGI. V lost 3 bases, J lost 5 bases, and 16 bases lay in between. CDR3 nucleotides: TGTGCCAGCAGTTATCGGGACACCCGTTTGACTGAAGCTTTCTTT. Translation: CASSYRDTRLTEAFF.

This clonotype has ten or more counts. The DNA of the CDR3 is TGCAGTGCTAGAGTCCCCCCAGGGGCCACAGATACGCAGTATTTT. It codes for CSARVPPGATDTQYF. The rearrangement joins TRBV20-1 to TRBJ2-3, with a weak D call TRBD1 (6 bases). Germline V lookup: CDR1 DFQATT, CDR2 SNEGSKA (reference sequence). The CDR3 spans 15 residues. Trimming took 1 base from V and 2 from J, leaving 13 bases between them.

In this sample, this clonotype turned up many times. The V call is TRBV6-1, the J call TRBJ2-1; perhaps TRBD2 as D (7 bases). The V and J ends lost 3 bases and 4 bases respectively, with 16 bases between them. Germline CDR1 and CDR2: MNHNS and SASEGT. This CDR3 comprises 16 residues. The CDR3 DNA reads as TGTGCCAGCAGTGAGCGGGGGCTCGGAGGATACAATGAGCAGTTCTTC. Protein: CASSERGLGGYNEQFF.

The rearrangement joins TRBV12-3 or TRBV12-4 to TRBJ2-2; D is possibly TRBD1 (5 bases). The CDR3 is 14 amino acids. V was cut by 3 bases and J by 7 bases, with 12 bases left in between. CDR3 nucleotides: TGTGCCAGCAGTTTCTCAGGGCTGGGCGGGGAGCTGTTTTTT. This encodes CASSFSGLGGELFF.

The sample holds a few counts of this clonotype. CDR3 residues: CASSFGGWGGTGELFF. Here the CDR3 DNA reads TGTGCCAGCAGCTTCGGGGGGTGGGGTGGCACCGGGGAGCTGTTTTTT. The chain carries TRBV7-8 and TRBJ2-2; 7 bases are shared with TRBD2. V was pared by 3 bases and J by 4 bases, with 8 bases of the junction left unmatched. Germline CDR1 reads SGHVS; CDR2 reads FQNEAQ. The CDR3 covers 16 residues.

The chain couples TRBV29-1 to TRBJ2-2, with a possible D match to TRBD2 (6 bases). V lost 6 bases and J 3 bases, leaving 14 bases between the germline ends. The CDR3 is 14 amino acids. Germline loops: CDR1 SQVTM, CDR2 ANQGSEA. The CDR3 region is CSVSVRRDTGELFF. The CDR3 nucleotides read TGCAGCGTCTCCGTCCGGAGGGACACCGGGGAGCTGTTTTTT.

The chain joins TRBV4-3 to TRBJ2-7; tentatively, D is TRBD1 or TRBD2 (5 bases each). V shed 0 bases and J shed 7 bases, with 19 bases lying between them. The CDR3 has 16 amino acids. Germline CDR1 is LGHNA and CDR2 is YSLEER. CDR3 residues: CASSQDLSRGEGEQYF. CDR3 in DNA: TGCGCCAGCAGCCAAGATTTGTCTAGGGGTGAGGGGGAGCAGTACTTC.

The sample holds many counts of this clonotype. V gene TRBV5-1 combines with J gene TRBJ2-1, with D uncertain. Germline CDR1 SGHRS, CDR2 YFSETQ. The CDR3 totals 12 residues. V was trimmed by 4 bases and J by 8 bases, leaving 10 bases between them. As DNA, the CDR3 is TGCGCCAGCAGCCCTCACAATGATGAGCAGTTCTTC. Protein sequence: CASSPHNDEQFF.

This clonotype was recorded a few times. The V call is TRBV7-2, the J call TRBJ2-3; the D gene is possibly TRBD2 (6 bases). Germline lookup yields CDR1 SGHTA and CDR2 FQGNSA. Trimming removed 7 bases from V and 2 bases from J, with 16 bases in between. This CDR3 has 15 amino acids. CDR3 in DNA: TGTGCCAGCACCGTGCGGGGAACGATCACAGATACGCAGTATTTT. It codes for CASTVRGTITDTQYF.

This clonotype was picked up a small number of times. The chain employs TRBV6-5 and TRBJ1-3; D not certain. The CDR3 has 14 amino acids. The ends were cut back, 2 bases at V and 0 bases at J, with 5 bases in the middle. The germline V gene encodes CDR1 MNHEY and CDR2 SVGAGI. This CDR3 is CASSYKGSGNTIYF. CDR3 DNA sequence: TGTGCCAGCAGTTACAAGGGCTCTGGAAACACCATATATTTT.

There are a few counts of this clonotype. The chain links TRBV2 to TRBJ2-1, with 12 bases identical to TRBD1. This CDR3 contains 13 residues. In germline, CDR1 is SNHLY, CDR2 FYNNEI. The ends lost 8 bases at V and 7 bases at J; junction bases unmatched: 3. The CDR3 here is CASRDRGLNEQFF. In DNA, the CDR3 is TGTGCCAGCCGGGACAGGGGGCTTAATGAGCAGTTCTTC. Supplemented by reference TRBV2 and TRBJ2-1, the full variable domain reads EPEVTQTPSHQVTQMGQEVILRCVPISNHLYFYWYRQILGQKVEFLVSFYNNEISEKSEIFDDQFSVERPDGSNFTLKIRSTKLEDSAMYFCASRDRGLNEQFFGPGTRLTVL.

This clonotype was seen repeatedly, ten times or more. The chain is built from TRBV6-5 and TRBJ1-1; unclear D gene. V dropped 0 bases and J dropped 10 bases, with 21 bases sitting between them. CDR1 and CDR2 (germline): MNHEY, SVGAGI. This CDR3 is 16 amino acids long. The CDR3 is CASSYSASRTPKAAFF. The CDR3 nucleotides read TGTGCCAGCAGTTACTCCGCATCGAGGACCCCCAAGGCAGCTTTCTTT.

V is TRBV5-1 and J is TRBJ2-5, with 7 bases matching TRBD2. Trimming removed 0 bases from V and 4 bases from J; junction bases left unmatched: 6. The CDR3 has 15 amino acids. Germline V CDR1 and CDR2: SGHRS, YFSETQ. The CDR3 reads CASSLAGGFTETQYF. CDR3 in DNA: TGCGCCAGCAGCTTGGCCGGGGGGTTTACAGAGACCCAGTACTTC.

This clonotype turned up a few times. The rearrangement links TRBV12-3 or TRBV12-4 to TRBJ2-3, with 11 bases identical to TRBD1. V was clipped by 1 base and J by 6 bases; unmatched bases: 0. The CDR3 loop spans 14 amino acids. The CDR3 DNA sequence: TGTGCCAGCAGTTTAGGGGACAGGGGGGATACGCAGTATTTT. Amino acids: CASSLGDRGDTQYF.

This clonotype was observed many times. The gene calls are TRBV10-3 and TRBJ2-1; TRBD2 aligns across 14 bases. The germline V gene has CDR1 ENHRY and CDR2 SYGVKD. Trimming cost V 4 bases and J 6 bases; bases outside gene matches: 8. The CDR3 spans 17 residues. The CDR3, as DNA: TGTGCCATCAGTGCTCCCGAGACTAGCGGGGGGGTCAATGAGCAGTTCTTC. Protein: CAISAPETSGGVNEQFF.

The chain has TRBV5-1 and TRBJ2-5; no firm D call. The CDR3 is 15 residues long. Germline V gene data show CDR1 as SGHRS and CDR2 as YFSETQ. Trimming removed 7 bases at V and 1 base at J, with 17 bases between. CDR3 DNA: TGCGCCAGCGCCGCCCTTGGGGTGCTCCAAGAGACCCAGTACTTC. It is translated as CASAALGVLQETQYF.

In this sample, this clonotype turned up a few times. This CDR3 is CASSSTDRGLLYQPQHF. CDR3 nucleotide sequence: TGTGCCAGCAGCTCAACGGACAGGGGCCTTCTTTATCAGCCCCAGCATTTT. The chain couples TRBV7-2 to TRBJ1-5; 9 bases align to TRBD1. This CDR3 spans 17 amino acids. With V trimmed by 4 bases and J by 5 bases, 12 bases remained unmatched. Germline V gene data show CDR1 as SGHTA and CDR2 as FQGNSA.